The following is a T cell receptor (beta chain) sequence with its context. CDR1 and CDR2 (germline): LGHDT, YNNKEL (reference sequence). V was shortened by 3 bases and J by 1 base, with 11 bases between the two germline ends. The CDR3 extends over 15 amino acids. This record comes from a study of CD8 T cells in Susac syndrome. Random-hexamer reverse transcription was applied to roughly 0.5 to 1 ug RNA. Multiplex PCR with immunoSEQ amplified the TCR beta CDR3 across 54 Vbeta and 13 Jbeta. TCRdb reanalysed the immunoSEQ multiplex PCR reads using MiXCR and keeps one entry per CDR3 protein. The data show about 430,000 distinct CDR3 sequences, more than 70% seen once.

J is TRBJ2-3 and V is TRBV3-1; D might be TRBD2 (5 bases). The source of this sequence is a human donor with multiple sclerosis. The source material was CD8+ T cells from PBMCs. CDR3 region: CASSQVTRGTDTQYF. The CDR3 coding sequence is TGTGCCAGCAGCCAGGTTACGAGGGGCACAGATACGCAGTATTTT.